The 2 T cell receptor beta chains below all came from one sample that was sequenced in a study of spatial heterogeneity in lung cancer. TCRdb fed the 5' RACE reads into MiXCR, producing one record per CDR3 protein. The sample has more than 60,000 distinct CDR3 sequences; approximately 6.3% are singletons. Time point here: sample taken at primary tumor resection. The sample was PBMCs, taken at surgery. The receptors were gathered from a female donor with early-stage non-small cell lung cancer.

This clonotype was picked up many times. The chain recombines TRBV18 with TRBJ2-5; 8 bases agree with TRBD2. From germline, CDR1 is KGHSH and CDR2 LQKENI. The CDR3 loop spans 15 amino acids. V lost 5 bases, J lost 1 base, and 6 bases stayed unmatched. DNA for the CDR3: TGTGCCAGCTCAACAACTCTAGCGGGCCAAGAGACCCAGTACTTC. This encodes CASSTTLAGQETQYF.

This clonotype was observed at least ten times. The rearrangement uses TRBV5-5 and TRBJ1-2; 8 nucleotides align to TRBD1. Per germline, CDR1 SGHKS and CDR2 YYEKEE (reference sequence). This CDR3 comprises 14 residues. V lost 0 bases, J lost 4 bases, and 2 bases stayed unmatched. The CDR3 region has the DNA TGTGCCAGCAGCTTGGGAGGACAGGGCTATGGCTACACCTTC. Translated: CASSLGGQGYGYTF.